The 20 T cell receptor beta chains below all came from one sample that was sequenced in a study of cytomegalovirus exposure and HLA in healthy donors. In the PCR, 60 Vbeta and 13 Jbeta primers were used. Data came from immunoSEQ multiplex PCR; TCRdb stores just in-frame clones and leaves some out. The data show roughly 88,000 clones, 69% seen once. Sequencing input: PBMCs. These TCRs come from a man over 45 in good health and CMV-seronegative.

The chain combines TRBV18 with TRBJ2-3; no firm D call. From germline, CDR1 is KGHSH and CDR2 LQKENI. CDR3 length: 15 amino acids. Between the trimmed V and J ends, which lost 6 bases and 0 bases, there was a span of 13 bases. In nucleotides, the CDR3 is TGTGCCAGCTCGGAGCAGTCTGGGAGCACAGATACGCAGTATTTT. It yields the protein CASSEQSGSTDTQYF.

This clone was seen more than once but under ten times. The chain combines TRBV4-3 with TRBJ2-1, with D perhaps matching TRBD2 (5 bases). V was trimmed by 4 bases and J by 4 bases, leaving 14 bases between them. CDR1 is LGHNA and CDR2 is YSLEER in the germline V gene. CDR3 length: 15 amino acids. The CDR3 DNA reads as TGCGCCAGCAGCCTCCGAGAGGGCGATTACAATGAGCAGTTCTTC. Amino acids: CASSLREGDYNEQFF.

The CDR3 coding sequence is TGCGCCAGCAGCTTGGAAGGGGCCACAGATACGCAGTATTTT. Amino acid sequence: CASSLEGATDTQYF. The J gene is TRBJ2-3, the V gene TRBV5-1, with D possibly being TRBD1 (5 bases). Trimming shortened V by 0 bases and J by 2 bases, and 7 bases separated the two germline ends. Germline CDR1 is SGHRS and CDR2 is YFSETQ. CDR3 size: 14 residues. The complete variable domain, with remaining parts taken from reference TRBV5-1 and TRBJ2-3, reads KAGVTQTPRYLIKTRGQQVTLSCSPISGHRSVSWYQQTPGQGLQFLFEYFSETQRNKGNFPGRFSGRQFSNSRSEMNVSTLELGDSALYLCASSLEGATDTQYFGPGTRLTVL.

The chain joins TRBV27 to TRBJ2-3, with D unclear. Germline V gene sequence: CDR1 MNHEY, CDR2 SMNVEV (reference sequence). The V and J ends lost 3 bases and 6 bases respectively, with 13 bases between them. This CDR3 spans 14 amino acids. The CDR3 nucleotides read TGTGCCAGCAGTTTCAAGATTGCGGCCGATACGCAGTATTTT. Translating it yields CASSFKIAADTQYF.

This sequence joins TRBV5-4 and TRBJ2-3; the match to TRBD2 covers 10 bases. V gave up 4 bases and J gave up 9 bases; unmatched junction bases: 8. This CDR3 has 14 amino acids. Germline CDR1 is SGHNT and CDR2 is YYREEE (reference sequence). DNA for the CDR3: TGTGCCAGCAGCCGCGACCTAGCGGGAGAAACGCAGTATTTT. Translated, it gives CASSRDLAGETQYF.

This clone was picked up a small number of times. The V gene is TRBV4-3, the J gene TRBJ2-2, with 7 positions matching TRBD1. J lost 6 bases, V lost 3 bases, and 7 bases had no gene match. The CDR3 is 15 residues long. Germline V gene sequence: CDR1 LGHNA, CDR2 YSLEER. CDR3 residues: CASSHLTGSPGELFF. The CDR3, as DNA: TGCGCCAGCAGCCACCTGACAGGGTCCCCCGGGGAGCTGTTTTTT.

The chain recombines TRBV2 with TRBJ1-5, with no clear D. V was clipped by 5 bases and J by 11 bases, with 13 bases between them. Looked up from germline, CDR1 is SNHLY and CDR2 is FYNNEI. This CDR3 comprises 12 residues. For the CDR3, the DNA is TGTGCCAGCAGTAGACTCGAGAGGGCCCAGCATTTT. It is translated as CASSRLERAQHF.

This sequence joins TRBV19 and TRBJ1-5; no clear D. In germline, CDR1 is LNHDA, CDR2 SQIVND (reference sequence). The CDR3 is made up of 15 amino acids. V was trimmed by 1 base and J by 1 base, leaving 8 bases between them. The CDR3 reads CASSIGRESNQPQHF. The CDR3 region has the DNA TGTGCCAGTAGTATAGGACGGGAGAGCAATCAGCCCCAGCATTTT.

The chain couples TRBV9 to TRBJ2-5; D is unclear. V was pared by 2 bases and J by 2 bases, with 10 bases between. There are 14 residues in the CDR3. Germline V gene lookup returns CDR1 SGDLS and CDR2 YYNGEE. CDR3 amino acids: CASSVHSLQETQYF. The DNA of the CDR3 is TGTGCCAGCAGCGTCCACAGCCTACAAGAGACCCAGTACTTC.

V gene TRBV28 combines with J gene TRBJ2-3, with TRBD1 matching 8 bases. With V trimmed by 6 bases and J by 3 bases, 5 bases remained unmatched. CDR1 MDHEN and CDR2 SYDVKM come from the germline V gene. This CDR3 has 14 residues. In DNA form, the CDR3 reads TGTGCCAGCAGACGACAGGGGATTACAGATACGCAGTATTTT. It encodes CASRRQGITDTQYF.

The rearrangement joins TRBV28 to TRBJ1-1, with D hard to call. Trimming took 4 bases from V and 1 from J, leaving 13 bases between them. CDR3 length: 15 amino acids. The germline gives CDR1 MDHEN, CDR2 SYDVKM. The CDR3 region is CASSYMGGSNTEAFF. Written as DNA, the CDR3 is TGTGCCAGCAGTTACATGGGAGGATCGAACACTGAAGCTTTCTTT.

The V and J genes are TRBV6-5 and TRBJ2-2; the D gene is possibly TRBD1 (6 bases). This CDR3 region has 16 residues. V lost 0 bases, J lost 5 bases, and 13 bases lay in between. CDR1 and CDR2 from the germline V gene are MNHEY and SVGAGI. CDR3 DNA: TGTGCCAGCAGTTACTCGGCACAGGGTGGTACCGGGGAGCTGTTTTTT. This gives the protein CASSYSAQGGTGELFF.

The V and J genes are TRBV7-2 and TRBJ2-3, with D tentatively TRBD1 (5 bases). Germline CDR1 and CDR2: SGHTA and FQGNSA. CDR3 length equals 15 residues. Trimming stripped 0 bases from V and 0 bases from J, with 7 bases between. Here the CDR3 reads CASSLAPGSTDTQYF. CDR3 bases: TGTGCCAGCAGCTTAGCGCCAGGGAGCACAGATACGCAGTATTTT.

This chain connects TRBV11-3 to TRBJ1-1; D unresolved. Germline V gives CDR1 SGHNT, CDR2 YENEEA. The germline V and J ends were trimmed by 3 bases and 2 bases, with 10 bases remaining between them. The CDR3 extends over 14 amino acids. This CDR3 reads CASSFGVRNTEAFF. DNA for the CDR3: TGTGCCAGCAGCTTCGGGGTAAGAAACACTGAAGCTTTCTTT.

This clone came up a few times. The CDR3 is CASTGTAGAETQYF. The DNA of the CDR3 is TGTGCCAGCACAGGCACAGCGGGGGCGGAGACCCAGTACTTC. The chain uses TRBV11-2 and TRBJ2-5, with 8 bases matching TRBD2. This CDR3 contains 14 residues. Trimming removed 7 bases from V and 5 bases from J; junction bases left unmatched: 9. Germline values: CDR1 SGHAT, CDR2 FQNNGV.

V is TRBV6-5 and J is TRBJ2-3; 11 positions agree with TRBD2. The germline gives CDR1 MNHEY, CDR2 SVGAGI. CDR3 size: 15 residues. V lost 1 base to trimming and J lost 6 bases; unmatched junction nucleotides: 3. CDR3 in amino acids: CASSYYSGGEDTQYF. CDR3 in DNA: TGTGCCAGCAGTTACTATAGCGGGGGGGAGGATACGCAGTATTTT.

This clone was counted between two and nine times. The V and J genes are TRBV11-3 and TRBJ2-1; 9 bases agree with TRBD2. V lost 4 bases to trimming and J lost 3 bases; unmatched junction nucleotides: 4. CDR3 size: 15 residues. Germline CDR1 and CDR2: SGHNT and YENEEA. The CDR3 spells CASSWTSARYNEQFF. The CDR3 DNA reads as TGTGCCAGCAGCTGGACTAGCGCGCGCTACAATGAGCAGTTCTTC.

The CDR3 sequence is CASSLISPNSGNTIYF. CDR3 DNA: TGTGCCAGCAGTTTAATATCCCCTAACTCTGGAAACACCATATATTTT. The chain combines TRBV28 with TRBJ1-3, with D uncertain. Germline loops: CDR1 MDHEN, CDR2 SYDVKM. This CDR3 has 16 residues. Trimming took off 2 bases at V and 0 bases at J, with 11 bases between the two ends.

The chain has TRBV20-1 and TRBJ2-7; no definite D call. This CDR3 has 10 amino acids. CDR1 and CDR2 from the germline V gene are DFQATT and SNEGSKA (reference sequence). V was shortened by 5 bases and J by 3 bases, with 5 bases between the two germline ends. DNA for the CDR3: TGCAGTGCTCAATTCTACGAGCAGTACTTC. This gives the protein CSAQFYEQYF.

V is TRBV6-5 and J is TRBJ2-7, with a possible D match to TRBD2 (5 bases). Germline CDR1 reads MNHEY; CDR2 reads SVGAGI. The CDR3 is 12 residues long. The V gene lost 7 bases and the J gene lost 6 bases, with 13 bases spanning the gap. CDR3 DNA: TGTGCCAGCAACCGGGGTACTGGCGAGCAGTACTTC. Translating it yields CASNRGTGEQYF.